These 11 T cell receptor beta chains were sequenced from one sample in a study of cytomegalovirus exposure and HLA in healthy donors. Profiled with immunoSEQ multiplex PCR; TCRdb holds only in-frame clones, not every one. The data contain 250,000 to 400,000 clones, about nine tenths of them singletons. Sequenced material: PBMCs. The receptors come from a woman younger than 45 in good health and CMV-seropositive.

The genes are TRBV7-2 and TRBJ1-5, with D possibly matching TRBD1 (6 bases). V was pared by 5 bases and J by 7 bases, with 12 bases between. Germline V gene sequence: CDR1 SGHTA, CDR2 FQGNSA. This CDR3 contains 13 residues. Here the CDR3 reads CASSPQGYQPQHF. The CDR3 DNA sequence: TGTGCCAGCAGCCCACAGGGTTACCAGCCCCAGCATTTT.

The chain carries TRBV27 and TRBJ2-7, with D perhaps TRBD1 (5 bases). CDR1 is MNHEY and CDR2 is SMNVEV in the germline V gene (reference sequence). The germline V and J ends were trimmed by 5 bases and 5 bases, with 16 bases remaining between them. The CDR3 loop spans 14 amino acids. The CDR3 here is CASSPRSRVNEQYF. The CDR3 DNA sequence: TGTGCCAGCAGTCCTCGCTCCAGGGTAAACGAGCAGTACTTC.

V and J are TRBV4-2 and TRBJ1-5, with D maybe TRBD1 (6 bases). Germline V gene data show CDR1 as LGHNA and CDR2 as YNFKEQ. The V end was cut by 4 bases, the J end by 3 bases, with 13 bases between. The CDR3 is 15 residues long. The CDR3 DNA sequence: TGTGCCAGCAGCCTCAACCGGGACACCAATCAGCCCCAGCATTTT. Translating gives CASSLNRDTNQPQHF.

The chain couples TRBV7-9 to TRBJ2-5; 7 positions match TRBD1. The germline CDR1 and CDR2 sequences are SEHNR and FQNEAQ (reference sequence). J gave up 1 base and V 4 bases, and 6 bases lay outside the gene matches. There are 15 residues in the CDR3. The CDR3 sequence is CASSSPRDSQETQYF. The CDR3 coding sequence is TGTGCCAGCAGCTCCCCTCGGGACAGCCAAGAGACCCAGTACTTC.

J is TRBJ1-4 and V is TRBV6-5, with D possibly TRBD1 on 5 matching bases. V dropped 7 bases and J dropped 4 bases, with 13 bases sitting between them. Looked up from germline, CDR1 is MNHEY and CDR2 is SVGAGI. CDR3 length equals 14 residues. CDR3 loop: CASNQGRDNEKLFF. The CDR3 DNA reads as TGTGCCAGCAATCAGGGCAGGGATAATGAAAAACTGTTTTTT.

The chain employs TRBV7-2 and TRBJ2-7; D remains ambiguous. V lost 5 bases, J lost 2 bases, and 7 bases lay in between. The CDR3 has 12 amino acids. Germline V gives CDR1 SGHTA, CDR2 FQGNSA. The CDR3 sequence is CASSLMTYEQYF. CDR3 nucleotide sequence: TGTGCCAGCAGCCTCATGACCTACGAGCAGTACTTC.

The rearrangement uses TRBV28 and TRBJ1-5; TRBD1 aligns across 11 bases. Germline values: CDR1 MDHEN, CDR2 SYDVKM. There are 16 residues in the CDR3. Trimming cost V 0 bases and J 6 bases; bases outside gene matches: 4. Here the CDR3 reads CASSLWRTGGGQPQHF. CDR3 bases: TGTGCCAGCAGTTTATGGAGGACAGGGGGCGGTCAGCCCCAGCATTTT.

This chain links TRBV5-4 with TRBJ2-7; 9 nucleotides line up with TRBD2. The CDR3 runs 15 residues. The junction had 7 bases not matched to a gene; V was cut back by 3 bases and J by 3 bases. Germline CDR1 is SGHNT and CDR2 is YYREEE (reference sequence). The CDR3: CASSSEGSGSYEQYF. CDR3 DNA: TGTGCCAGCAGCTCGGAAGGTAGCGGGAGCTACGAGCAGTACTTC.

V gene TRBV28 combines with J gene TRBJ1-2; D is unresolved. Trimming removed 8 bases from V and 9 bases from J, with 13 bases in between. CDR3 length equals 11 residues. Germline CDR1 and CDR2: MDHEN and SYDVKM. The CDR3 here is CASREDHRYTF. The CDR3 DNA follows: TGTGCCAGCCGCGAGGACCATCGCTACACCTTC.

This clone was detected only once. The V and J genes are TRBV7-9 and TRBJ2-2; D may correspond to TRBD1 or TRBD2 (7 bases each). Per the germline V gene, CDR1 is SEHNR and CDR2 is FQNEAQ (reference sequence). V lost 5 bases and J 7 bases, leaving 17 bases between the germline ends. This CDR3 contains 15 residues. The CDR3 DNA reads TGTGCCAGCAGCCTACGACAGGGAGGGCACGGGGAGCTGTTTTTT. It is translated as CASSLRQGGHGELFF. Filled out from reference TRBV7-9 and TRBJ2-2, the complete variable domain reads DTGVSQNPRHKITKRGQNVTFRCDPISEHNRLYWYRQTLGQGPEFLTYFQNEAQLEKSRLLSDRFSAERPKGSFSTLEIQRTEQGDSAMYLCASSLRQGGHGELFFGEGSRLTVL.

This clone was seen a few times. The chain is built from TRBV9 and TRBJ1-3; 8 nucleotides align to TRBD1. J was trimmed by 0 bases and V by 0 bases; bases with no gene match: 5. Germline-derived CDR1 and CDR2 are SGDLS and YYNGEE. This CDR3 comprises 17 residues. Here the CDR3 reads CASSVDTGGSSGNTIYF. CDR3 sequence (DNA): TGTGCCAGCAGCGTAGACACAGGGGGTTCCTCTGGAAACACCATATATTTT.